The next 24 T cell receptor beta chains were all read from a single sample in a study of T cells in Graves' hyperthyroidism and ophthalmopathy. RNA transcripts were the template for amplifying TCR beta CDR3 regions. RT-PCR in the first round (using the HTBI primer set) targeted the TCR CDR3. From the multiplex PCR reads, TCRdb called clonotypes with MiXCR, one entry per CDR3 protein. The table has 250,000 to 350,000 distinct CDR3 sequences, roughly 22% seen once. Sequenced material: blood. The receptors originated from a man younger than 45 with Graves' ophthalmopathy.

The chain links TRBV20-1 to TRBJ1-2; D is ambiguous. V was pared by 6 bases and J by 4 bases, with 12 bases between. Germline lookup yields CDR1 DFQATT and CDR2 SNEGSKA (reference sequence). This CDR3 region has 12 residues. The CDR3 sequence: CSATTYTYGYTF. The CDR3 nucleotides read TGCAGTGCGACGACATATACCTATGGCTACACCTTC.

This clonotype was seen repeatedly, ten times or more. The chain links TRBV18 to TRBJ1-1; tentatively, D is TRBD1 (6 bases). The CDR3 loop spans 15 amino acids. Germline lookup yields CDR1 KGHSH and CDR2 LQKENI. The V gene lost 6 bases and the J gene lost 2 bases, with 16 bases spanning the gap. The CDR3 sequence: CASSQRQDLNTEAFF. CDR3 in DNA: TGTGCCAGCTCGCAAAGACAGGACCTCAACACTGAAGCTTTCTTT.

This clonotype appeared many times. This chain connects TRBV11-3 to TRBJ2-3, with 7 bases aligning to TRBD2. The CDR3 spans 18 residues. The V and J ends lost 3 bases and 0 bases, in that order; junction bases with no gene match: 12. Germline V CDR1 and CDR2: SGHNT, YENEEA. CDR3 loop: CASSFHASGTSSTDTQYF. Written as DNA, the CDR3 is TGTGCCAGCAGCTTCCATGCTAGCGGAACATCTAGCACAGATACGCAGTATTTT.

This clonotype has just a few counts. This CDR3 is CASSPDSQETQYF. The CDR3 DNA follows: TGCGCCAGCAGCCCGGACAGCCAAGAGACCCAGTACTTC. The rearrangement links TRBV5-1 to TRBJ2-5; D possibly corresponds to TRBD1 (6 bases). The CDR3 has 13 amino acids. V shed 4 bases and J shed 1 base, with 8 bases lying between them. The germline gives CDR1 SGHRS, CDR2 YFSETQ.

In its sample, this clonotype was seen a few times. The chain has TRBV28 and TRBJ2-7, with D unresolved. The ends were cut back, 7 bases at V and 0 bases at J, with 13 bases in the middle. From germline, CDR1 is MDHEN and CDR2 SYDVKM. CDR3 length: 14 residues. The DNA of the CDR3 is TGTGCCAGCAAACTGAACGGGCGCTCCTACGAGCAGTACTTC. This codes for CASKLNGRSYEQYF.

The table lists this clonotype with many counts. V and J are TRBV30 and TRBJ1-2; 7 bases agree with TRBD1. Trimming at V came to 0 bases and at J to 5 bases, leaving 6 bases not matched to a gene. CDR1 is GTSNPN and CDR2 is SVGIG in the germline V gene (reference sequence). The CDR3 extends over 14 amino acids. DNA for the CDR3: TGTGCCTGGAGTGTCGGGACAGATGCATATGGCTACACCTTC. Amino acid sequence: CAWSVGTDAYGYTF.

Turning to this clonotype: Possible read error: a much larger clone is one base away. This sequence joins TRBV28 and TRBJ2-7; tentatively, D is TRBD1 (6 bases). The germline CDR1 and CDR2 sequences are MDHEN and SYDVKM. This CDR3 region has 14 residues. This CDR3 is CTSRTGTSPYEQYF. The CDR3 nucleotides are TGTACCAGCAGAACCGGGACATCGCCCTATGAGCAGTACTTC.

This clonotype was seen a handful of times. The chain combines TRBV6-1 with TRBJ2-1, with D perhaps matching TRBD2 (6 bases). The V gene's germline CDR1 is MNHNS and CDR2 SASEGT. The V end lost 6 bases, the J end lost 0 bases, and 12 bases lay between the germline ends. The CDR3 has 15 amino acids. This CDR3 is CASRDSGISYNEQFF. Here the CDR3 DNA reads TGTGCCAGCAGGGATAGCGGAATCTCCTACAATGAGCAGTTCTTC.

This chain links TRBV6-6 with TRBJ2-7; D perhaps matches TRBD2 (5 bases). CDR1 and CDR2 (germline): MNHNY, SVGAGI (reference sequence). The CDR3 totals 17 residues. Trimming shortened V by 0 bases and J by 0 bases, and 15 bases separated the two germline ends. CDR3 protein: CASSYSVRLGSSYEQYF. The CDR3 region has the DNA TGTGCCAGCAGTTACTCCGTACGTTTGGGGAGCTCCTACGAGCAGTACTTC.

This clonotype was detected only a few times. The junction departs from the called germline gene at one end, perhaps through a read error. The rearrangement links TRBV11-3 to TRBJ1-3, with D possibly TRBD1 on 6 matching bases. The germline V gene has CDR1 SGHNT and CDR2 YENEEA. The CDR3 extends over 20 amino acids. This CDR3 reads CASSVETGHYPTGIGNTIYF. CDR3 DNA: TGTGCCAGCAGCGTAGAGACAGGACACTACCCAACCGGGATTGGAAACACCATATATTTT.

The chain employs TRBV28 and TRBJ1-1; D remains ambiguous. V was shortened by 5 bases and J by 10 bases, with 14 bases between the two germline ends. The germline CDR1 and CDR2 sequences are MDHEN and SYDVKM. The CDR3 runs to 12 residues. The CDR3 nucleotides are TGTGCCAGCAGTAACACAGCCGGGTCAGCTTTCTTT. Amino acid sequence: CASSNTAGSAFF.

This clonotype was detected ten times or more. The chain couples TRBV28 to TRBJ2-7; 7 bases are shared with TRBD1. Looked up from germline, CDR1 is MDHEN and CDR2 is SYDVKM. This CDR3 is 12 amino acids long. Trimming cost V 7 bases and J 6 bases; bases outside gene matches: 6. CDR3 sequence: CASNKQGFEQYF. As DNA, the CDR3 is TGTGCCAGCAACAAACAGGGGTTCGAGCAGTACTTC. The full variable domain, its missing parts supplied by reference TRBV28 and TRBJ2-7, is DVKVTQSSRYLVKRTGEKVFLECVQDMDHENMFWYRQDPGLGLRLIYFSYDVKMKEKGDIPEGYSVSREKKERFSLILESASTNQTSMYLCASNKQGFEQYFGPGTRLTVT.

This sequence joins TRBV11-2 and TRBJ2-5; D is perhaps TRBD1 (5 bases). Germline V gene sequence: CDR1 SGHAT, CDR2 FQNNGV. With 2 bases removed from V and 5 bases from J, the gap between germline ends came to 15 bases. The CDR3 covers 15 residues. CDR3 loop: CASSLQGSAEETQYF. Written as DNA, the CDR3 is TGTGCCAGCAGCTTACAGGGTTCTGCAGAGGAGACCCAGTACTTC. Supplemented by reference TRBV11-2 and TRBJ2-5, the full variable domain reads EAGVAQSPRYKIIEKRQSVAFWCNPISGHATLYWYQQILGQGPKLLIQFQNNGVVDDSQLPKDRFSAERLKGVDSTLKIQPAKLEDSAVYLCASSLQGSAEETQYFGPGTRLLVL.

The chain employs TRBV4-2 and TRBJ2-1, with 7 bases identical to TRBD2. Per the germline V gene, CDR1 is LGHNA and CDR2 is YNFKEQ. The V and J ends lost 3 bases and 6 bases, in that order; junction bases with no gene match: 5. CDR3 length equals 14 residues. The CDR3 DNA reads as TGTGCCAGCAGCCAGGGGAGGGCCTTCAATGAGCAGTTCTTC. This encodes CASSQGRAFNEQFF.

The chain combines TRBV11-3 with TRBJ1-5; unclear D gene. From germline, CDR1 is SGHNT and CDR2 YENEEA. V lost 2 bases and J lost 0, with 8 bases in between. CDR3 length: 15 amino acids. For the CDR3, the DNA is TGTGCCAGCAGCTTAAAAAGGAATAGCAATCAGCCCCAGCATTTT. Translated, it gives CASSLKRNSNQPQHF. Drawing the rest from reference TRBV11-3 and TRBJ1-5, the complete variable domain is EAGVVQSPRYKIIEKKQPVAFWCNPISGHNTLYWYLQNLGQGPELLIRYENEEAVDDSQLPKDRFSAERLKGVDSTLKIQPAELGDSAVYLCASSLKRNSNQPQHFGDGTRLSIL.

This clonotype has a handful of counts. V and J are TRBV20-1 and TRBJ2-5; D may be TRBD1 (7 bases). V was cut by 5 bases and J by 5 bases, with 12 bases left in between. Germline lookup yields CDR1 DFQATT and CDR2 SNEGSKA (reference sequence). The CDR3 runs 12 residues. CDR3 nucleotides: TGCAGTGCTTCGACAGGGAGGGAGACCCAGTACTTC. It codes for CSASTGRETQYF.

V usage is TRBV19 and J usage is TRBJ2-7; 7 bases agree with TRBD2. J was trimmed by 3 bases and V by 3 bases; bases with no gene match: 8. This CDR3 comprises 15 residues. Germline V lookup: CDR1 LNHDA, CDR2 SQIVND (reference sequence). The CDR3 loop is CASSMRGGLGYEQYF. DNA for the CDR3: TGTGCCAGTAGTATGAGGGGAGGGTTAGGCTACGAGCAGTACTTC.

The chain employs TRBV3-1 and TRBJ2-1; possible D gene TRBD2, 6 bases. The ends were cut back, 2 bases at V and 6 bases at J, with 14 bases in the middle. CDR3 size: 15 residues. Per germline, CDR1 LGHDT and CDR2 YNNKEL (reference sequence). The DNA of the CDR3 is TGTGCCAGCAGCCAAACGGGAGAAAGACTCAATGAGCAGTTCTTC. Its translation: CASSQTGERLNEQFF.

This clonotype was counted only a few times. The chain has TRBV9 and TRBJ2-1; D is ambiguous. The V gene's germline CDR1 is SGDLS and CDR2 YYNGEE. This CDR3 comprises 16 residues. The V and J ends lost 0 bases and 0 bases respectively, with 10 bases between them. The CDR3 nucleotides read TGTGCCAGCAGCGTAGAGGGCGCAGACTCCTACAATGAGCAGTTCTTC. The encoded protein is CASSVEGADSYNEQFF.

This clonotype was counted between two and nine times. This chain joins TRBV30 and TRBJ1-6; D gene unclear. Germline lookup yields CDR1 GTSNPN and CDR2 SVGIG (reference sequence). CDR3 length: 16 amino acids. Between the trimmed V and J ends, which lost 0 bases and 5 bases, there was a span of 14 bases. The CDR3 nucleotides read TGTGCCTGGAGTGTATCACGGTCGAGTGATAATTCACCCCTCCACTTT. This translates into CAWSVSRSSDNSPLHF. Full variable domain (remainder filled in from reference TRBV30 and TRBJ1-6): SQTIHQWPATLVQPVGSPLSLECTVEGTSNPNLYWYRQAAGRGLQLLFYSVGIGQISSEVPQNLSASRPQDRQFILSSKKLLLSDSGFYLCAWSVSRSSDNSPLHFGNGTRLTVT.

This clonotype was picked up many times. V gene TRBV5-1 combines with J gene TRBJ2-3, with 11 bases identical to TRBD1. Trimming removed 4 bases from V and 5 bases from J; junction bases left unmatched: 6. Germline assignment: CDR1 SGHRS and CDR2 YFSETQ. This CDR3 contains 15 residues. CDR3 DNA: TGCGCCAGCAGCCAGGGGACAGGGGGACGAGATACGCAGTATTTT. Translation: CASSQGTGGRDTQYF.

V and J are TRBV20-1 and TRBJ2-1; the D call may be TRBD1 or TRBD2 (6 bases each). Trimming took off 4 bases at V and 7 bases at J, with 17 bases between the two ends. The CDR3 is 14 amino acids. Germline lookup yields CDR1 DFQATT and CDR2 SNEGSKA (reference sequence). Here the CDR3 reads CSAMKAGAGNEQFF. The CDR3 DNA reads TGCAGTGCTATGAAGGCAGGGGCGGGAAATGAGCAGTTCTTC.

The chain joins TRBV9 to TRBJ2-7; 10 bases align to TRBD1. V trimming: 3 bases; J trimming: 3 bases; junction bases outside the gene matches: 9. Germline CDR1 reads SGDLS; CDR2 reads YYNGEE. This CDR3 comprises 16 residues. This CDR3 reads CASSDGTGEVYYEQYF. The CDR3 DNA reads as TGTGCCAGCAGCGACGGGACAGGGGAGGTTTACTACGAGCAGTACTTC. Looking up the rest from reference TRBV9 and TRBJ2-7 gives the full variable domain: DSGVTQTPKHLITATGQRVTLRCSPRSGDLSVYWYQQSLDQGLQFLIQYYNGEERAKGNILERFSAQQFPDLHSELNLSSLELGDSALYFCASSDGTGEVYYEQYFGPGTRLTVT.

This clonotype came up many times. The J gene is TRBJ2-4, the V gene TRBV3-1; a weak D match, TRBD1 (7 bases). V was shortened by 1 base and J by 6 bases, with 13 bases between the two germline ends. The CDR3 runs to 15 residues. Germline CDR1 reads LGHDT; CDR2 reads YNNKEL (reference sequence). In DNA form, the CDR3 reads TGTGCCAGCAGCCAAGGACCAGGGGGAGGAAACATTCAGTACTTC. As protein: CASSQGPGGGNIQYF. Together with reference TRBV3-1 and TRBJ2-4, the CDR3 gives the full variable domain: DTAVSQTPKYLVTQMGNDKSIKCEQNLGHDTMYWYKQDSKKFLKIMFSYNNKELIINETVPNRFSPKSPDKAHLNLHINSLELGDSAVYFCASSQGPGGGNIQYFGAGTRLSVL.